This T cell receptor beta chain was retrieved from a study of blood T cell repertoires in COVID-19. V gave up 7 bases and J gave up 4 bases; unmatched junction bases: 8. Germline-derived CDR1 and CDR2 are SNHLY and FYNNEI. The CDR3 runs 14 residues. Some clones are missing from TCRdb's copy, which holds only in-frame ones; the method was immunoSEQ multiplex PCR. The repertoire holds about 180,000 clones, with roughly 80% as singletons. The receptor was derived from a woman aged 40 to 49 with acute COVID-19. J is TRBJ2-7 and V is TRBV2; 9 bases are shared with TRBD1. Specimen: PBMCs or T cells enriched from blood (not recorded which). CDR3 loop: CASMPGTGSYEQYF. The CDR3 nucleotides read TGTGCCAGCATGCCCGGGACAGGGTCATACGAGCAGTACTTC.